The present entry profiles one TCR beta chain with its context. These data originate in a study of blood T cell repertoires in COVID-19. Study-wide background: Researchers got acute and convalescent COVID-19 samples from the United States, Italy and Spain. T cells, B-cell-depleted T cells, or PBMCs provided the cDNA or gDNA that served as material.

The ends were cut back, 0 bases at V and 2 bases at J, with 7 bases in the middle. The CDR3 runs 14 residues. CDR1 LGHDT and CDR2 YNNKEL come from the germline V gene (reference sequence). Per the study methods: Quantification of nucleated cells was approximated via reference gene primer amplification. Measured with immunoSEQ multiplex PCR; TCRdb has only the in-frame clones, and not every one. The DNA was the basis for D and trimming; V, J and clone size are from that table. The table lists about 170,000 clones, roughly 80% of them singletons. The receptor was isolated from a young man with active or convalescent COVID-19. The sequenced material came from peripheral blood. The chain employs TRBV3-1 (or the pseudogene TRBV3-2) and TRBJ1-2; D is unresolved. The CDR3 spells CASSQESGNYGYTF. The CDR3 DNA is TGTGCCAGCAGCCAAGAATCCGGGAACTATGGCTACACCTTC.